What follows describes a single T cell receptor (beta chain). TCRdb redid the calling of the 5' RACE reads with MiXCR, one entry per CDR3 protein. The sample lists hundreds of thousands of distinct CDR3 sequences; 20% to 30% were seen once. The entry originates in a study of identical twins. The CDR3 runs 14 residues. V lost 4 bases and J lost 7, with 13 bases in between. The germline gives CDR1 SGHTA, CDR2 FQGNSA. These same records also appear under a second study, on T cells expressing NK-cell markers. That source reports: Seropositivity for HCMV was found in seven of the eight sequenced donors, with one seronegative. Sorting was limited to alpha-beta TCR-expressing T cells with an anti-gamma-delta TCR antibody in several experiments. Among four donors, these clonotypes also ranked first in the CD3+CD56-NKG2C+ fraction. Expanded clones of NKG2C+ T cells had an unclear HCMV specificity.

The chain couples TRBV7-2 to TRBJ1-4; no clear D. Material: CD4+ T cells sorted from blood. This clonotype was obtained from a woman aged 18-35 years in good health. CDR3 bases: TGTGCCAGCAGCTGGAGGAGCAGCGCTGAAAAACTGTTTTTT. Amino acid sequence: CASSWRSSAEKLFF.